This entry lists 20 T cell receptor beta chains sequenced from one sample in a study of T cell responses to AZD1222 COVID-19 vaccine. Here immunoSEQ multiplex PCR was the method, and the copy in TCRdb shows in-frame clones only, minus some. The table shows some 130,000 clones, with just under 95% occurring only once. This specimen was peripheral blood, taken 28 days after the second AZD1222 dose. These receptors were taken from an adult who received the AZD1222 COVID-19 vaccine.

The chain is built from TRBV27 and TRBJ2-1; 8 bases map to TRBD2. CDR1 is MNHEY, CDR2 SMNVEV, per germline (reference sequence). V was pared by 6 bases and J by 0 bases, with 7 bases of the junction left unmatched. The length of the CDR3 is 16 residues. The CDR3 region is CASSLAAGVSYNEQFF. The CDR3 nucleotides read TGTGCCAGCAGCCTAGCAGCGGGAGTCTCCTACAATGAGCAGTTCTTC.

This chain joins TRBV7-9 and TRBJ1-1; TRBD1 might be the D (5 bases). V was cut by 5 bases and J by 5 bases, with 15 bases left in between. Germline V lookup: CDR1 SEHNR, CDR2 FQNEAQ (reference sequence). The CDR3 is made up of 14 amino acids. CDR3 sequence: CASSPGRGGTEAFF. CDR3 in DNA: TGTGCCAGCAGCCCGGGACGGGGGGGGACTGAAGCTTTCTTT.

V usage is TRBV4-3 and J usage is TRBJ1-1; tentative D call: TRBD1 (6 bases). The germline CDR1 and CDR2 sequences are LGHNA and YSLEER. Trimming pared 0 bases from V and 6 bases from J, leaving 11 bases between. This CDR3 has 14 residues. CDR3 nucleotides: TGCGCCAGCAGCCAAGAACAGGGTTTGGCTGAAGCTTTCTTT. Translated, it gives CASSQEQGLAEAFF.

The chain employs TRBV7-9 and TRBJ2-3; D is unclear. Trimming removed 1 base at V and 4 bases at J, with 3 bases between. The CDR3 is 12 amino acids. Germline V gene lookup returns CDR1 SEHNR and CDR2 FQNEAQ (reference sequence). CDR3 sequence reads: CASSLVADTQYF. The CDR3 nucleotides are TGTGCCAGCAGCTTAGTAGCAGATACGCAGTATTTT.

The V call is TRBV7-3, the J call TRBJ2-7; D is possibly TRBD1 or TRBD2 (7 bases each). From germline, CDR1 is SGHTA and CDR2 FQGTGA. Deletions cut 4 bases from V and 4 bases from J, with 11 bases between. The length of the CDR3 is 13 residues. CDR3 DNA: TGTGCCAGCAGCTCGCAGGGGGGGTACGAGCAGTACTTC. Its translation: CASSSQGGYEQYF.

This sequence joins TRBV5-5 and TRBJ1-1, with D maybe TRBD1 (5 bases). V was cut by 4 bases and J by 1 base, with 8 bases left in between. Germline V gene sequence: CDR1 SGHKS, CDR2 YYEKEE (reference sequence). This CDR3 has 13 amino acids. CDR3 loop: CASSRQPNTEAFF. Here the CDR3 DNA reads TGTGCCAGCAGCCGACAGCCGAACACTGAAGCTTTCTTT.

The CDR3 protein is CASSQIGSNEKLFF. The CDR3 coding sequence is TGTGCCAGCAGCCAAATCGGAAGTAATGAAAAACTGTTTTTT. V and J are TRBV3-1 (or the pseudogene TRBV3-2) and TRBJ1-4, with D uncertain. Germline CDR1 reads LGHDT; CDR2 reads YNNKEL (reference sequence). With 2 bases removed from V and 4 bases from J, the gap between germline ends came to 8 bases. The CDR3 spans 14 residues.

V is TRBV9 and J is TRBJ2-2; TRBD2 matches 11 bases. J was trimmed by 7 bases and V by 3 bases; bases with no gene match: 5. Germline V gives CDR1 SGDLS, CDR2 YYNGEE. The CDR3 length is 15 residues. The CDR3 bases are TGTGCCAGCAGCGCAGGACTAGCGGGTGGCGGGGAGCTGTTTTTT. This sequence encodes CASSAGLAGGGELFF.

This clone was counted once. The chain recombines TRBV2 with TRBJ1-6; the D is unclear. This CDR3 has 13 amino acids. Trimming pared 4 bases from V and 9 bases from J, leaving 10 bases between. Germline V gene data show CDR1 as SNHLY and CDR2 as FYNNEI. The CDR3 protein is CASSARLPSPLHF. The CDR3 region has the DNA TGTGCCAGCAGTGCCCGCCTACCTTCACCCCTCCACTTT.

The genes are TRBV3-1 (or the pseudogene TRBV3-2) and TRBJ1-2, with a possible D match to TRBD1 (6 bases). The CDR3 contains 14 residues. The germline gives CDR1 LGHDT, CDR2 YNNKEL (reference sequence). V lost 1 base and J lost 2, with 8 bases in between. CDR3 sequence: CASSQVTGNYGYTF. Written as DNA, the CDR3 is TGTGCCAGCAGCCAAGTAACAGGGAACTATGGCTACACCTTC.

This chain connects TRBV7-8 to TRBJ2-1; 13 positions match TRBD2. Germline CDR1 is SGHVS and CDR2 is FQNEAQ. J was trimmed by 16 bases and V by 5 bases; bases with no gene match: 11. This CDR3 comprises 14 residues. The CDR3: CASSPGTSGTRGFF. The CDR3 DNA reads TGTGCCAGCAGCCCAGGGACTAGCGGGACGAGGGGCTTCTTC. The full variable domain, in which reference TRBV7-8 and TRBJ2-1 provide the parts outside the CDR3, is GAGVSQSPRYKVAKRGQDVALRCDPISGHVSLFWYQQALGQGPEFLTYFQNEAQLDKSGLPSDRFFAERPEGSVSTLKIQRTQQEDSAVYLCASSPGTSGTRGFFGPGTRLTVL.

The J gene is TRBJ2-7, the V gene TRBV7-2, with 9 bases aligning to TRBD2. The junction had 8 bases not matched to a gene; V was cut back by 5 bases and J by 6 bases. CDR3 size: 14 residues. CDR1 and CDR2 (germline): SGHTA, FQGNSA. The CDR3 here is CASSLLAGLSEQYF. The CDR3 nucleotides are TGTGCCAGCAGCCTCCTAGCGGGATTAAGCGAGCAGTACTTC.

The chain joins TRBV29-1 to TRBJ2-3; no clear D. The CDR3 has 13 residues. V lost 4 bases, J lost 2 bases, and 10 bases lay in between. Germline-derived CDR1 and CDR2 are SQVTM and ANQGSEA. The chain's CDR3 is CSVAVAVTDTQYF. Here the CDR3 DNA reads TGCAGCGTTGCGGTTGCGGTCACAGATACGCAGTATTTT.

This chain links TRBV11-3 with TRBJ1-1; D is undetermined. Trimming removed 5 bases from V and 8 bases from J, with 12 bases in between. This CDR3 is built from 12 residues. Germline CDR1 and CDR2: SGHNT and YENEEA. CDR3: CASSLPPQEAFF. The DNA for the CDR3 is TGTGCCAGCAGCCTTCCCCCACAGGAAGCTTTCTTT. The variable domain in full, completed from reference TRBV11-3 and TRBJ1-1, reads EAGVVQSPRYKIIEKKQPVAFWCNPISGHNTLYWYLQNLGQGPELLIRYENEEAVDDSQLPKDRFSAERLKGVDSTLKIQPAELGDSAVYLCASSLPPQEAFFGQGTRLTVV.

The CDR3 sequence is CASSSLTVTGPNYEQYF. DNA for the CDR3: TGTGCCAGCAGCTCCTTAACGGTAACAGGGCCTAACTACGAGCAGTACTTC. The chain employs TRBV7-6 and TRBJ2-7; weak D call: TRBD1 (6 bases). Deletions cut 4 bases from V and 3 bases from J, with 22 bases between. Germline CDR1 reads SGHVS; CDR2 reads FNYEAQ. CDR3 length: 17 residues.

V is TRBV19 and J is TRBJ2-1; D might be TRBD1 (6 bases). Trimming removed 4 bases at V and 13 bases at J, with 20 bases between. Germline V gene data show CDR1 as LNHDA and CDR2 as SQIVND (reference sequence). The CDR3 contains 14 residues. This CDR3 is CASSTGAGTSTQFF. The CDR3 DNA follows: TGTGCCAGTAGTACAGGGGCCGGGACGTCTACTCAGTTCTTC.

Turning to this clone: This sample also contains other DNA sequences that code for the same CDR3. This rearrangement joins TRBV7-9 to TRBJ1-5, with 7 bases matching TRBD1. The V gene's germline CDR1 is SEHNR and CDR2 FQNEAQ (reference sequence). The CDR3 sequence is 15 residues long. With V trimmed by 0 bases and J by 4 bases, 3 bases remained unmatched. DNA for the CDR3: TGTGCCAGCAGCTTAGCGGGGACAGAAAATCAGCCCCAGCATTTT. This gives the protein CASSLAGTENQPQHF.

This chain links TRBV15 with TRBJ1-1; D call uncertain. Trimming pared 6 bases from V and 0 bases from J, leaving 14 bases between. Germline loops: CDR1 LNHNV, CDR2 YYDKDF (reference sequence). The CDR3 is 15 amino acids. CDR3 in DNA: TGTGCCACCAGTCCGGCCGGAAAAGTGAACACTGAAGCTTTCTTT. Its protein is CATSPAGKVNTEAFF.

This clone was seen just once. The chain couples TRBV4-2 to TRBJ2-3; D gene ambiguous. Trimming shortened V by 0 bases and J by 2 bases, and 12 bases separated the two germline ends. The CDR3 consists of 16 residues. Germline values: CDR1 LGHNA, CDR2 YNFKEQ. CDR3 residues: CASSQDETGDTDTQYF. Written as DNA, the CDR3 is TGTGCCAGCAGCCAAGACGAGACTGGGGACACAGATACGCAGTATTTT.

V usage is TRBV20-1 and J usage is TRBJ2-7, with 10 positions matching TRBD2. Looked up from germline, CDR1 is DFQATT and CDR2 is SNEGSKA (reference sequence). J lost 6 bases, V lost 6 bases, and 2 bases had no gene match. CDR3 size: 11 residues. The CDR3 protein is CSAQREGEQYF. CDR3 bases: TGCAGTGCACAGCGGGAGGGCGAGCAGTACTTC.